This T cell receptor (beta chain) was sequenced in a study of metastatic and nonmetastatic thyroid tumors. Study background: Comparative analysis of repertoires was undertaken across blood and tumor or nodule tissue obtained from malignant and benign thyroid patients. Overall study findings and caveats: It was reported that TCR beta diversity was significantly higher in malignant thyroid tumors than benign nodules, in blood and tumor.

The CDR3 length is 13 residues. Germline CDR1 is KGHDR and CDR2 is SFDVKD. The V end was cut by 9 bases, the J end by 8 bases, with 15 bases between. Original processing notes: The authors used CDR3 differences across clinicopathological groups to build a distant-metastasis classifier for papillary thyroid cancer. TCRdb re-clonotyped the PCR reads through MiXCR. Here the V and J calls rest on TCRdb's processing, not on the authors' analysis. The sample includes roughly 30,000 clones, more than 15% seen only once; the top ten take over 6%. Patients underwent thyroid surgery, and none had received any treatment before it. This clone appeared many times. Its cognate antigen is unknown.

This chain links TRBV24-1 with TRBJ1-4; D gene ambiguous. This clonotype was obtained from a female donor with papillary thyroid cancer or a benign thyroid nodule (not recorded which). Some clones in this sample may be carry-over from other donors' samples. The sample comprised blood. Here the CDR3 reads CATRRRGCEKLFF. Here the CDR3 DNA reads TGTGCCACCCGGCGCCGGGGTTGCGAAAAACTGTTTTTT.